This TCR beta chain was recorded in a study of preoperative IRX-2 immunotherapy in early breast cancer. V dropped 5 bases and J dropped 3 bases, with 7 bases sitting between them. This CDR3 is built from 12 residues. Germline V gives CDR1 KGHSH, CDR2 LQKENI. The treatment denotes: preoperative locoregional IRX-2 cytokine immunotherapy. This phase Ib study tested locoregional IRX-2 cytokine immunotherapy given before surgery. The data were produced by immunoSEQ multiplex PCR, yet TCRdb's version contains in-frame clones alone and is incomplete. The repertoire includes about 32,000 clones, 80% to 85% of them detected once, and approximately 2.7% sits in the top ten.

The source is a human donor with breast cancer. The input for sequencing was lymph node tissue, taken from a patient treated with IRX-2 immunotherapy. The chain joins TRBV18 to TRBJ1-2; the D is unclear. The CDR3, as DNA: TGTGCCAGCTCAGCCCGCGACTATGGCTACACCTTC. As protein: CASSARDYGYTF.